Given below is one T cell receptor beta chain in context. Which antigen it targets is not known. No much larger clonotype is one base removed from it; base qualities were not supplied. This sample is part of a study of blood T cell repertoires in COVID-19 (dated by TCRdb to between 2020 and 2021). In terms of the full investigation: Samples covering the acute and convalescent phases of COVID-19 were provided by collaborators in the United States, Italy and Spain. A de-identified subject ID, COVID-19 status, age in years and sex were almost always included in the sample metadata. The repertoires were released in a freely available public database meant as a resource for research on the immune response to SARS-CoV-2. The material from the prospective study consisted of cDNA or gDNA derived from T cells, B-cell-depleted T cells, or PBMCs. Where available, HLA class I and class II types were taken from metadata supplied by the sample provider and were not determined by assay-based typing. Subjects who had been exposed to COVID-19, were actively infected with it, or had recovered from it provided the deeply sampled blood TCRbeta repertoires that made up the dataset. Samples were obtained from the ongoing ImmuneRACE study (first 160 participants) and from about 1,300 subjects provided by 6 global collaborators. What the authors observed across the whole study: Clinical and demographic metadata were provided uncurated, with the amount varying by source and participant.

According to the germline V gene, CDR1 reads ENHRY and CDR2 reads SYGVKD. The CDR3, from cysteine to phenylalanine, totals 13 residues. CDR3 DNA is the only sequence kept; it has 39 bases, read in frame from the first base. For this chain, trimming is 4 bases at the V end and 4 bases at the J end, and the number of junction bases without a gene match is 3. TCRbeta CDR3 regions were amplified from genomic DNA using the immunoSEQ Assay, a bias-controlled multiplex PCR. The original methods were these. Within the assay, amplification of reference gene primers was used to estimate how many nucleated cells each sample contained. To quantify the absolute abundance of each unique TCRbeta CDR3 rearrangement, sequence reads were collapsed and filtered. For each sample, productive Simpson clonality was calculated as the square root of Simpson's diversity index over productive rearrangements. The clones in this table, taken by TCRdb from immuneACCESS, are in-frame only. Not every clone is retained; where verified, under half of the shortfall comes from an unresolved V gene, and the cause of the rest is unknown. V and J calls and clone size come straight from that table; D and trimming were deduced from the DNA. The table for this sample lists roughly 120,000 clones; approximately 81% of them were counted only once. The ten largest clones take up 3% to 4.5% of the sample.

Each collaborating institution followed its own protocols to collect whole blood in K2EDTA tubes. For TCRbeta analysis, collaborator samples were shipped as frozen whole blood, as isolated PBMCs, or as DNA extracted from either sample type. The clonotype comes from a woman older than 75 with acute or convalescent COVID-19. The chain links TRBV10-3 with TRBJ2-5; 7 junctional bases match TRBD2. The source material was peripheral blood. The CDR3 has the sequence CAISGGGGETQYF. Read as DNA, the sequence is TGTGCCATCAGTGGGGGGGGAGGAGAGACCCAGTACTTC.